This T cell receptor beta chain is drawn from a study of glioma-infiltrating T cells after dendritic cell vaccination (dated by TCRdb to 2016 to 2017). Broadly, across the study: The cohort included some 15 glioblastoma patients drawn from Phase I and II dendritic cell vaccination trials, of whom 9 were newly diagnosed and 6 had recurrent disease. Between the early 2000s and the early 2010s, patients were given autologous tumor lysate-pulsed dendritic cell vaccination. The vaccine consisted of monocyte-derived dendritic cells cultured approximately 7 days with IL-4 and GM-CSF, then pulsed overnight with autologous tumor lysate. Patients received three intradermal dendritic cell vaccine injections at biweekly intervals in the arm below the axilla. Tumor-infiltrating lymphocyte content was quantified and tumor and blood repertoires were compared in dendritic cell-vaccinated glioblastoma patients by deep sequencing of TCR beta CDR3 regions. TCR sequencing metrics, including TIL content and tumor-blood repertoire overlap, were correlated with survival after dendritic cell vaccination.

Patients were selected on the basis of adequate residual fresh-frozen tumor tissue and more than two years of available survival data. Although molecular status otherwise differed among the glioblastoma patients, no patient had an isocitrate dehydrogenase mutation. PBMC were collected before vaccination, two weeks after the third vaccination, and at tumor progression when it occurred. The Qiagen DNeasy Blood extraction Kit was used for extraction of genomic DNA. Overall study outcomes, separate from this receptor: The three-group TCR overlap response model was characterized as speculative, and prospective validation of the model was stated to be required. The cohort was small and heterogeneous, only a few patients had full blood and tumor sets, and even fewer had initial-recurrent tumor pairs. TCR clonality showed no direct relationship with survival, which suggests that a diverse polyclonal response may matter. After dendritic cell vaccination, a higher estimated pretreatment TIL content predicted longer time to progression and overall survival.

Deletion took 0 bases off V and 1 base off J, with a span of 15 bases between the germline ends. From the cysteine up to the phenylalanine, the CDR3 has a length of 17 residues. The kept DNA is CDR3 alone, 51 bases in frame from the first base. CDR1 and CDR2 are read off the germline V gene as SGHRS and YFSETQ. TCRB CDR3 regions were amplified from 2 to 2.5 ug genomic DNA, or all available DNA if less, using the immunoSEQ assay. For multiplex PCR, 60 forward primers for TCR V beta segments and 13 reverse primers for J beta segments were used. To estimate reads per starting template, synthetic control templates were spiked into each sample at limiting dilution. The Illumina HiSeq System generated sequencing reads of 87 bp. The original methods were these. PCR and sequencing errors were removed by a nearest neighbor algorithm that merged closely related sequences. TCR overlap was measured as the percentage of unique tumor TCR beta sequences also present in the same patient's peripheral blood. As stored in TCRdb, this immuneACCESS dataset retains in-frame rearrangements with V and J assigned. A fraction of the clones does not appear; measured against another copy, unresolved V genes explain less than half of the discrepancy, and the remainder lacks a known reason. For V, J and clone size, that table is used; D and trimming come from the DNA. This sample gives tens of thousands of clones in total; approximately 81% of them show up just once. Of the sample, about 3.2% is held by the ten largest clones.

A note on this clone: This receptor's antigen is unknown. Per-base qualities were not stored, and no clone one base away is much larger.

The chain is assembled from TRBV5-1 and TRBJ2-3; TRBD2 might be the D gene, on 7 matching bases. Sequencing was performed on blood, taken before dendritic cell vaccination. The clonotype was recovered from a human donor with glioblastoma. CDR3 protein: CASSLGARGGGTDTQYF. The DNA reads TGCGCCAGCAGCTTGGGAGCCAGAGGGGGGGGCACAGATACGCAGTATTTT.